Each of the 18 T cell receptor beta chains below was sequenced from the same sample in a study of T-cell reconstitution after alpha-beta-depleted transplantation in children. It was with unique molecular identifiers that the TCRbeta library was prepared. Each CDR3 protein gets one entry after TCRdb re-called the PCR reads with MiXCR. The sample has 200,000 to 250,000 distinct CDR3 sequences, around 9.2% seen once; the top ten hold roughly a third. The input for sequencing was PBMCs, mostly from graft donor cells, taken 360 days after TCRalphabeta/CD19-depleted stem cell transplant. These receptors were collected from a male patient aged 2 to 10 who had a stem cell transplant for acute myeloid leukemia, so the T cells may come from the graft donor.

This clonotype was recorded many times. The rearrangement links TRBV7-9 to TRBJ2-7; D uncertain. Germline V gives CDR1 SEHNR, CDR2 FQNEAQ (reference sequence). Deletions cut 1 base from V and 6 bases from J, with 7 bases between. This CDR3 has 12 amino acids. The CDR3 nucleotides read TGTGCCAGCAGCTTAGTAGTGGGCGAGCAGTACTTC. Translated, it gives CASSLVVGEQYF. The full variable domain, in which reference TRBV7-9 and TRBJ2-7 provide the parts outside the CDR3, is DTGVSQNPRHKITKRGQNVTFRCDPISEHNRLYWYRQTLGQGPEFLTYFQNEAQLEKSRLLSDRFSAERPKGSFSTLEIQRTEQGDSAMYLCASSLVVGEQYFGPGTRLTVT.

V gene TRBV7-3 combines with J gene TRBJ2-5, with D possibly TRBD2 on 6 matching bases. Between the trimmed V and J ends, which lost 1 base and 3 bases, there was a span of 6 bases. Germline V gene lookup returns CDR1 SGHTA and CDR2 FQGTGA. There are 13 residues in the CDR3. CDR3 region: CASSLSGKETQYF. The CDR3 DNA is TGTGCCAGCAGCTTAAGCGGGAAAGAGACCCAGTACTTC. The full variable domain, rest sourced from reference TRBV7-3 and TRBJ2-5, is GAGVSQTPSNKVTEKGKYVELRCDPISGHTALYWYRQSLGQGPEFLIYFQGTGAADDSGLPNDRFFAVRPEGSVSTLKIQRTERGDSAVYLCASSLSGKETQYFGPGTRLLVL.

This clonotype was detected many times. The chain couples TRBV7-8 to TRBJ1-1, with 9 bases lining up with TRBD1. The V gene's germline CDR1 is SGHVS and CDR2 FQNEAQ. CDR3 length: 14 residues. J gave up 3 bases and V 5 bases, and 4 bases lay outside the gene matches. The CDR3 region is CASSLQGAYTEAFF. CDR3 nucleotide sequence: TGTGCCAGCAGCCTACAGGGGGCGTACACTGAAGCTTTCTTT. Together with reference TRBV7-8 and TRBJ1-1, the CDR3 gives the full variable domain: GAGVSQSPRYKVAKRGQDVALRCDPISGHVSLFWYQQALGQGPEFLTYFQNEAQLDKSGLPSDRFFAERPEGSVSTLKIQRTQQEDSAVYLCASSLQGAYTEAFFGQGTRLTVV.

This clonotype came up a few times. The V gene is TRBV12-3 or TRBV12-4, the J gene TRBJ2-1; a weak D match, TRBD2 (5 bases). Deletions cut 1 base from V and 2 bases from J, with 6 bases between. CDR3 length: 14 amino acids. CDR3 nucleotide sequence: TGTGCCAGCAGTTTAGTGGGAGCCTACAATGAGCAGTTCTTC. Amino acids: CASSLVGAYNEQFF.

The chain carries TRBV15 and TRBJ2-5; TRBD2 might be the D (6 bases). The CDR3 covers 16 residues. V was shortened by 0 bases and J by 5 bases, with 16 bases between the two germline ends. Germline CDR1 and CDR2: LNHNV and YYDKDF (reference sequence). The CDR3 protein is CATSREGTAEGETQYF. The CDR3 region has the DNA TGTGCCACCAGCAGAGAAGGGACCGCGGAGGGGGAGACCCAGTACTTC.

This clonotype was recorded many times. This rearrangement joins TRBV13 to TRBJ2-5, with D possibly matching TRBD2 (5 bases). The germline CDR1 and CDR2 sequences are PRHDT and FYEKMQ (reference sequence). This CDR3 spans 19 amino acids. Trimming shortened V by 5 bases and J by 4 bases, and 29 bases separated the two germline ends. In DNA, the CDR3 is TGTGCCAGCAGCCATGTCTCACCCCCTCAAGGAGCGGACGCAGAGACCCAGTACTTC. This sequence encodes CASSHVSPPQGADAETQYF.

The chain links TRBV12-3 or TRBV12-4 to TRBJ2-6; D unclear. The CDR3 totals 12 residues. V gave up 7 bases and J gave up 5 bases, with 6 bases separating them. This CDR3 is CASTRRANVLTF. The CDR3 region has the DNA TGTGCCAGCACCCGAAGGGCCAACGTCCTGACTTTC.

The sample holds a few counts of this clonotype. The CDR3 nucleotides read TGTGCCAGCAGACAGAGGGGGATTAGAAACAATGAGCAGTTCTTC. It is translated as CASRQRGIRNNEQFF. V usage is TRBV5-6 and J usage is TRBJ2-1, with a weak D call TRBD1 (6 bases). The germline CDR1 and CDR2 sequences are SGHDT and YYEEEE. This CDR3 comprises 15 residues. V lost 5 bases, J lost 5 bases, and 17 bases lay in between.

This sequence joins TRBV25-1 and TRBJ1-3, with D unclear. Trimming removed 8 bases at V and 4 bases at J, with 12 bases between. Germline V lookup: CDR1 MGHDK, CDR2 SYGVNS. The CDR3 has 13 residues. The CDR3 loop is CASARASGNTIYF. In nucleotides, the CDR3 is TGTGCCAGCGCGCGGGCGTCGGGAAACACCATATATTTT.

This sequence joins TRBV5-1 and TRBJ2-7, with D hard to call. CDR3 length equals 12 residues. Germline CDR1 SGHRS, CDR2 YFSETQ. Deletions cut 1 base from V and 5 bases from J, with 7 bases between. The CDR3, as DNA: TGCGCCAGCAGCTTGAGGCGCCACGAGCAGTACTTC. It yields the protein CASSLRRHEQYF. The full variable domain, rest sourced from reference TRBV5-1 and TRBJ2-7, is KAGVTQTPRYLIKTRGQQVTLSCSPISGHRSVSWYQQTPGQGLQFLFEYFSETQRNKGNFPGRFSGRQFSNSRSEMNVSTLELGDSALYLCASSLRRHEQYFGPGTRLTVT.

This clonotype has just a few counts. This chain connects TRBV27 to TRBJ2-1; possible D gene TRBD2, 5 bases. Per the germline V gene, CDR1 is MNHEY and CDR2 is SMNVEV (reference sequence). Trimming pared 4 bases from V and 2 bases from J, leaving 9 bases between. CDR3 length: 14 residues. DNA of the CDR3: TGTGCCAGCAGTTCTAAGCGGACCTACAATGAGCAGTTCTTC. Its translation is CASSSKRTYNEQFF.

This chain connects TRBV20-1 to TRBJ2-7; D possibly uses TRBD1 or TRBD2 (5 bases each). The germline gives CDR1 DFQATT, CDR2 SNEGSKA (reference sequence). The CDR3 consists of 12 residues. Trimming cost V 2 bases and J 5 bases, with 10 bases left between them. The CDR3 DNA follows: TGCAGTGCTAGAAAAGGGGACCACGAGCAGTACGTC. It yields the protein CSARKGDHEQYV.

This clonotype was seen repeatedly, ten times or more. CDR3 nucleotides: TGTGCCAGCAGTTTATTTGAGAGTTTGGGGCAGTTCTTC. This gives the protein CASSLFESLGQFF. The chain links TRBV6-2 or TRBV6-3 to TRBJ2-1; D ambiguous. This CDR3 has 13 residues. Trimming left V 4 bases short and J 12 bases short, with 16 bases between. Germline CDR1 and CDR2: MNHEY and SVGEGT.

This clonotype has ten or more counts. V usage is TRBV20-1 and J usage is TRBJ2-3; 11 nucleotides agree with TRBD2. V shed 0 bases, J shed 6 bases, and the junction held 8 bases outside the gene matches. CDR1 and CDR2 (germline): DFQATT, SNEGSKA (reference sequence). The CDR3 consists of 16 residues. This chain's CDR3 is CSARDPSSGRFDTQYF. DNA for the CDR3: TGCAGTGCTAGAGATCCCTCTAGCGGGAGGTTTGATACGCAGTATTTT.

Ten or more counts support this clonotype. CDR3 DNA: TGCGCCAGCAATCCGGGAGGGAACTCCTACAATGAGCAGTTCTTC. As protein: CASNPGGNSYNEQFF. The genes are TRBV5-1 and TRBJ2-1, with 8 bases that match TRBD2. The CDR3 contains 15 residues. V gave up 6 bases and J gave up 0 bases; unmatched junction bases: 5. Germline CDR1 is SGHRS and CDR2 is YFSETQ.

The chain employs TRBV7-9 and TRBJ2-7; the D gene could be TRBD1 or TRBD2 (5 bases each). The germline V and J ends were trimmed by 5 bases and 0 bases, with 8 bases remaining between them. Germline CDR1 reads SEHNR; CDR2 reads FQNEAQ (reference sequence). The CDR3 length is 13 residues. The CDR3 DNA follows: TGTGCCAGCAGCACGGGGACCTCCTACGAGCAGTACTTC. As protein: CASSTGTSYEQYF.

This clonotype was counted between two and nine times. This chain uses TRBV6-5 with TRBJ2-7; possible D gene TRBD2, 6 bases. Germline V lookup: CDR1 MNHEY, CDR2 SVGAGI. The CDR3 length is 14 residues. Trimming stripped 10 bases from V and 4 bases from J, with 20 bases between. CDR3 DNA sequence: TGTGCCACTGGTGGCGGGACCACAGTATACGAGCAGTACTTC. The encoded protein is CATGGGTTVYEQYF.

The chain couples TRBV5-1 to TRBJ2-5; 7 nucleotides match TRBD1. The trim removed 5 bases at V and 2 bases at J, leaving 9 bases unmatched. The germline V gene has CDR1 SGHRS and CDR2 YFSETQ. This CDR3 region has 15 residues. The CDR3 reads CASRTGQAGQETQYF. In nucleotides, the CDR3 is TGCGCCAGCAGAACAGGACAGGCAGGGCAAGAGACCCAGTACTTC.